The clone carrying this T cell receptor beta chain was counted ten times or more. Its matching antigen is unknown. This sample was included in a study of response to subunit inactivated influenza vaccine. The study, taken as a whole, reports: Each seasonal influenza vaccination recruits few new T cells, the authors suggested.

TCRdb analysed the RT-PCR reads with MiXCR anew, one entry per CDR3 protein. The profile shows around 580,000 distinct CDR3 sequences, roughly 12% of them singletons. The CDR3 has 13 amino acids. Germline CDR1 SQVTM, CDR2 ANQGSEA. Trimming took 5 bases from V and 8 from J, leaving 18 bases between them. The chain joins TRBV29-1 to TRBJ1-2, with D maybe TRBD1 (5 bases). The specimen was PBMCs from blood, collected on the day of vaccination. This clonotype was obtained from a man aged 50-60 years who received an inactivated influenza vaccine. The DNA of the CDR3 is TGCAGCGTTTTGGGACTGGGCCCGGCGGGCTACACCTTC. Translation: CSVLGLGPAGYTF.